This TCR beta chain was observed in a study of monozygotic twins with cystic fibrosis. Study conclusions and caveats: Age, concordance and disease severity did not associate with shared CDR3 numbers. Median Simpson clonality of approximately 0.0088 suggested naive T cells predominated.

Note on this clone: Its specificity is not known.

Repertoires were generated with immunoSEQ multiplex PCR, while TCRdb's copy carries only in-frame clones and drops some. The sample records fewer than 30,000 clones, 96% being singletons. There are 17 residues in the CDR3. After removal of 3 bases from V and 2 bases from J, the junction contained 12 bases not matched to a gene. Germline V gene data show CDR1 as SNHLY and CDR2 as FYNNEI. The chain joins TRBV2 to TRBJ1-1; TRBD1 agrees at 7 bases. This clonotype was obtained from a girl aged 2-10 years with cystic fibrosis. Input material: blood. The CDR3 is CASSDSRQGARNTEAFF. The CDR3 DNA is TGTGCCAGCAGTGATTCGCGACAGGGAGCTCGCAACACTGAAGCTTTCTTT.